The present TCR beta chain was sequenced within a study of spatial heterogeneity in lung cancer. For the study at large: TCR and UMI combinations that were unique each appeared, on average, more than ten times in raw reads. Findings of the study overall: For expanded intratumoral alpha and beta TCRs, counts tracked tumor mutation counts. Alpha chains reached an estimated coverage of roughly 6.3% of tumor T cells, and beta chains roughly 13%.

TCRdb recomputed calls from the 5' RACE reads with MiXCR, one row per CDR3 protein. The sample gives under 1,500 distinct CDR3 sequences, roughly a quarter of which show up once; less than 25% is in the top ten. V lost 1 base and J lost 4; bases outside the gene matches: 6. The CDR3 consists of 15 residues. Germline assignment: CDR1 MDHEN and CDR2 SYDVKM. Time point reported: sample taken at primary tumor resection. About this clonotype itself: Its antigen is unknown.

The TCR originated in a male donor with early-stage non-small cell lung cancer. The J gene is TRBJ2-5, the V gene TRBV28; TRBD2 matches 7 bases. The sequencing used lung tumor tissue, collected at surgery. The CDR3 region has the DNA TGTGCCAGCAGTTTATCGGGACTAAATAGAGAGACCCAGTACTTC. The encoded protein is CASSLSGLNRETQYF.